This section outlines one TCR beta chain sequence together with its context. This entry comes from a study of blood T cell repertoires in COVID-19. CDR3 length equals 14 residues. Germline V gene lookup returns CDR1 SNHLY and CDR2 FYNNEI. Trimming pared 8 bases from V and 4 bases from J, leaving 15 bases between. TCRdb's copy holds only in-frame clones and misses some; the assay was immunoSEQ multiplex PCR. The data show some 120,000 clones, approximately 80% seen once. The sequence came from a man between 65 and 79 years old with acute or convalescent COVID-19. The V call is TRBV2, the J call TRBJ2-1, with a weak D call TRBD1 (5 bases). What was sequenced was peripheral blood. The CDR3 bases are TGTGCCAGCGGGCTAAGGTGGACATACAATGAGCAGTTCTTC. Its protein product is CASGLRWTYNEQFF.